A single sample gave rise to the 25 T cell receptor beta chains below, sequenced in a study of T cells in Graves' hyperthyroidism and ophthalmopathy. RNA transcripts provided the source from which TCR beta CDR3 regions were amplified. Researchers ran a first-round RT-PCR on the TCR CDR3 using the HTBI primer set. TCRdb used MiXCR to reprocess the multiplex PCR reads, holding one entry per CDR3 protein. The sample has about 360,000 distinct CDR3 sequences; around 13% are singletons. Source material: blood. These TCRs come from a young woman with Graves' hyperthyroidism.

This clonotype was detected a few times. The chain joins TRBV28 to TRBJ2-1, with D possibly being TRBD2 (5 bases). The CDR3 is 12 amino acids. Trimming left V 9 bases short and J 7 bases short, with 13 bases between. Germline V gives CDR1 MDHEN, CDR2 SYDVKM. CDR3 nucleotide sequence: TGTGCCAGTCGGCGGACTCCGAATGAGCAGTTCTTC. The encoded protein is CASRRTPNEQFF.

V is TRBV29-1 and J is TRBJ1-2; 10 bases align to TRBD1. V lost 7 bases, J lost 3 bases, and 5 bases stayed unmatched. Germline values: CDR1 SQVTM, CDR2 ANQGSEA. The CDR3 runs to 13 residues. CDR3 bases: TGCAGCGCCCGACAGGGGGCTGACTATGGCTACACCTTC. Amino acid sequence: CSARQGADYGYTF.

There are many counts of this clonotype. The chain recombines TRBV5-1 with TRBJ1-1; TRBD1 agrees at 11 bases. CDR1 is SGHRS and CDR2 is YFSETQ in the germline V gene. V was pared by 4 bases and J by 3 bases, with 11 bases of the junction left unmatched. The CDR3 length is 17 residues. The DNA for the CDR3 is TGCGCCAGCAGCCGCTCCGGGACAGGGGGATCAGACACTGAAGCTTTCTTT. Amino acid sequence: CASSRSGTGGSDTEAFF. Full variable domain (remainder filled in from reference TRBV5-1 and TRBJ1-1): KAGVTQTPRYLIKTRGQQVTLSCSPISGHRSVSWYQQTPGQGLQFLFEYFSETQRNKGNFPGRFSGRQFSNSRSEMNVSTLELGDSALYLCASSRSGTGGSDTEAFFGQGTRLTVV.

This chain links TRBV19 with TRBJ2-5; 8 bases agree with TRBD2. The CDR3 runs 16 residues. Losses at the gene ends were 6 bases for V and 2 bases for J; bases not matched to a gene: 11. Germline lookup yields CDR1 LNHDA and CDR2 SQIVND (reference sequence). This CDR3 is CASSSLSGRGQETQYF. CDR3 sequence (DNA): TGTGCCAGTAGCAGCCTCAGCGGGAGAGGGCAAGAGACCCAGTACTTC.

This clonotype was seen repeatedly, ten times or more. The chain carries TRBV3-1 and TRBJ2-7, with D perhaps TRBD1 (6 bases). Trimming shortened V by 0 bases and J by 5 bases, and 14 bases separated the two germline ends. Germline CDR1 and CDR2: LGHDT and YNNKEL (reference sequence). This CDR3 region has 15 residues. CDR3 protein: CASSQDTQGRNEQYF. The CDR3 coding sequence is TGTGCCAGCAGCCAAGATACACAGGGCCGTAACGAGCAGTACTTC.

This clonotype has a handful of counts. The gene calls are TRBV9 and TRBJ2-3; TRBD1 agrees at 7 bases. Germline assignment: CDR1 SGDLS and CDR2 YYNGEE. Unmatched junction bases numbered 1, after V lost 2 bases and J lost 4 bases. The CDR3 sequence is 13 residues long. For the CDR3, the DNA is TGTGCCAGCAGCGTGCAGGGGGCAGATACGCAGTATTTT. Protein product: CASSVQGADTQYF.

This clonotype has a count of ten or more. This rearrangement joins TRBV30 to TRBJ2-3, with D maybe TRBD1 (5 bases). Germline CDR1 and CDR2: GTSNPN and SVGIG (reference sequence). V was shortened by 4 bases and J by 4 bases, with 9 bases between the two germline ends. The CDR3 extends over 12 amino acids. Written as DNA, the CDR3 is TGTGCCTGGATGACAGACGCAGATACGCAGTATTTT. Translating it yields CAWMTDADTQYF.

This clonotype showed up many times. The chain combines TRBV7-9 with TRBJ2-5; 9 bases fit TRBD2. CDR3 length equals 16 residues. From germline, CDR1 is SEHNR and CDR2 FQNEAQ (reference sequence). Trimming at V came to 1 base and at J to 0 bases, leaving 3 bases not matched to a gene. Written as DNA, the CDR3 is TGTGCCAGCAGCTTAGGACTAGCGGAGGACCAAGAGACCCAGTACTTC. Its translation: CASSLGLAEDQETQYF.

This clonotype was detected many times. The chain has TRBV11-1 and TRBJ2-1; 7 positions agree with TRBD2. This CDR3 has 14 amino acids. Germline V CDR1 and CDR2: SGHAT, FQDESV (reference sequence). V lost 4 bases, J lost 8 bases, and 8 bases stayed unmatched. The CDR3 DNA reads TGTGCCAGCAGCTACGGACTAGGGAGGGATGAGCAGTTCTTC. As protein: CASSYGLGRDEQFF. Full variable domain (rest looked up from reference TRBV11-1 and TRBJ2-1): EAEVAQSPRYKITEKSQAVAFWCDPISGHATLYWYRQILGQGPELLVQFQDESVVDDSQLPKDRFSAERLKGVDSTLKIQPAELGDSAMYLCASSYGLGRDEQFFGPGTRLTVL.

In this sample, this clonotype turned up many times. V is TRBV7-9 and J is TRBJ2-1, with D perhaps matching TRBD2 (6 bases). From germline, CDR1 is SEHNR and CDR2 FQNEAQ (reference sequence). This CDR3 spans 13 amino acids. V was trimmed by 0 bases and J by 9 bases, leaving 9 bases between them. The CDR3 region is CASSLAAGSEQFF. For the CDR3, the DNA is TGTGCCAGCAGCTTAGCGGCCGGGAGTGAGCAGTTCTTC.

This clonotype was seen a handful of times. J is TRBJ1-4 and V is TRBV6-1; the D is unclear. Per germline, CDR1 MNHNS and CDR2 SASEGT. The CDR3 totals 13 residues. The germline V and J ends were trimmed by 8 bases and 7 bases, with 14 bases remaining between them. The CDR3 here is CASSLLGVEKLFF. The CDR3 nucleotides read TGTGCCAGCTCCCTTCTCGGTGTTGAAAAACTGTTTTTT.

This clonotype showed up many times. Here the CDR3 reads CASSWAGTEAFF. The CDR3 nucleotides read TGTGCCAGCAGCTGGGCTGGCACTGAAGCTTTCTTT. This chain connects TRBV3-1 to TRBJ1-1; unclear D gene. The germline CDR1 and CDR2 sequences are LGHDT and YNNKEL (reference sequence). With 5 bases removed from V and 4 bases from J, the gap between germline ends came to 8 bases. CDR3 size: 12 residues.

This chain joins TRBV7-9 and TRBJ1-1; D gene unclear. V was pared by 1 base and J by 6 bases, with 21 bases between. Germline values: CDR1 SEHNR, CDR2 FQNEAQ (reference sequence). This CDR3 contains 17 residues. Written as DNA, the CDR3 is TGTGCCAGCAGCTTAGGGGTCGGGGTCTGGAGGGAAGCTGAAGCTTTCTTT. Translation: CASSLGVGVWREAEAFF.

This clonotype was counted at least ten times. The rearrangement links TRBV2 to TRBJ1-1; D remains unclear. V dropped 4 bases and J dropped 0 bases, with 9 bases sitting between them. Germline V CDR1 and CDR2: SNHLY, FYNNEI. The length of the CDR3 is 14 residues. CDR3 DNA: TGTGCCAGCAGTGTGGTTGGGGTGAACACTGAAGCTTTCTTT. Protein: CASSVVGVNTEAFF.

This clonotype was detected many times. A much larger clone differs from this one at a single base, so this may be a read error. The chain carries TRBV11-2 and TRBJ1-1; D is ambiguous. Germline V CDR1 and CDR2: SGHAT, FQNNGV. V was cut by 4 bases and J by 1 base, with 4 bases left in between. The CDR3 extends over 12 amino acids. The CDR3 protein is CASSYRNTEAFF. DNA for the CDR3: TGTGCCAGCAGCTACAGGAACACTGAAGCTTTCTTT.

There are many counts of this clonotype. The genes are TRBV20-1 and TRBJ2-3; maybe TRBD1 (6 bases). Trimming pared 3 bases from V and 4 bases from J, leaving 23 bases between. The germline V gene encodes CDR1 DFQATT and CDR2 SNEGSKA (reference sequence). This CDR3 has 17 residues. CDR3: CSASIPPSGAGADTQYF. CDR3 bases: TGCAGTGCTAGCATACCCCCTTCCGGGGCAGGGGCAGATACGCAGTATTTT.

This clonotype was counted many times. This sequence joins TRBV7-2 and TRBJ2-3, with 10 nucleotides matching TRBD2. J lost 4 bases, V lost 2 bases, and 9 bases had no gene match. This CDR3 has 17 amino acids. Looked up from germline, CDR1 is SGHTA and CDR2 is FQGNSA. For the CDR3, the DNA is TGTGCCAGCAGCTTATATAAGCGGGAGGGCCTGGCAGATACGCAGTATTTT. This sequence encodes CASSLYKREGLADTQYF.

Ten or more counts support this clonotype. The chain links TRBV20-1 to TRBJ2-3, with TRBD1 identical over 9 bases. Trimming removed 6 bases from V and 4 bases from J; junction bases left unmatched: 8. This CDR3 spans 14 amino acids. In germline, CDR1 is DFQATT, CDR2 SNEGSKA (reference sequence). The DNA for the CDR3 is TGCAGTGCCCCTATACAGGGGGCTTCAGATACGCAGTATTTT. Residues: CSAPIQGASDTQYF.

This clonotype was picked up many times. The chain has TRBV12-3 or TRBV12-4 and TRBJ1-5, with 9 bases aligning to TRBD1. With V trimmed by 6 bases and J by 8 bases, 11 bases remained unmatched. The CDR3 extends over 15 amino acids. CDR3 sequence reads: CASSRTGTGPKPQHF. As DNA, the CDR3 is TGTGCCAGCAGCCGTACCGGGACAGGGCCTAAGCCCCAGCATTTT.

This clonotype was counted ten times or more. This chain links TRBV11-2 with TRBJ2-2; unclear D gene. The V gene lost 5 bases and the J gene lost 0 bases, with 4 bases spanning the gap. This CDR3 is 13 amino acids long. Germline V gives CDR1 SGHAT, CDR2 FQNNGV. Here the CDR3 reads CASSGANTGELFF. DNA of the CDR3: TGTGCCAGCAGCGGAGCGAACACCGGGGAGCTGTTTTTT.

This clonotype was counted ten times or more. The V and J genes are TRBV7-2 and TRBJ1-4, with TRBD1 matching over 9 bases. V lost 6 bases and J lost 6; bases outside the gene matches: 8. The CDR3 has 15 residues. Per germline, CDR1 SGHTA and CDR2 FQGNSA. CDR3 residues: CASSQTGGKYEKLFF. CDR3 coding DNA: TGTGCCAGCAGTCAGACAGGGGGGAAATATGAAAAACTGTTTTTT.

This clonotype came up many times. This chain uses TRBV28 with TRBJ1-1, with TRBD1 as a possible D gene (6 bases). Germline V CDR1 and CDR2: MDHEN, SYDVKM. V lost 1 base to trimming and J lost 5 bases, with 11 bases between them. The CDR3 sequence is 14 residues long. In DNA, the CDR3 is TGTGCCAGCAGTTTATCAGGGGCCCGGACTGAAGCTTTCTTT. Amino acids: CASSLSGARTEAFF.

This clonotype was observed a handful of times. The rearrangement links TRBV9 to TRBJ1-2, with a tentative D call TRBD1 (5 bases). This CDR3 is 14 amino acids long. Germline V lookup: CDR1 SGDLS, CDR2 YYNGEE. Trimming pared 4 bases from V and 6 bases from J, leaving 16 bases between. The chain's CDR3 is CASSPRGGEDGYTF. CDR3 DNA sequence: TGTGCCAGCAGCCCCCGGGGCGGGGAGGATGGCTACACCTTC.

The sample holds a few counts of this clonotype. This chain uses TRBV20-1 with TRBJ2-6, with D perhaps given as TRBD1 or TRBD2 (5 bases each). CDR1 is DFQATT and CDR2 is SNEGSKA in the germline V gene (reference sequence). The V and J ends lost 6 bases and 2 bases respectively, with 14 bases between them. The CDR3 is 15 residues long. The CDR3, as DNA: TGCAGTGCGGACCTTGGGGGAGCTGGGGCCAACGTCCTGACTTTC. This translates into CSADLGGAGANVLTF.

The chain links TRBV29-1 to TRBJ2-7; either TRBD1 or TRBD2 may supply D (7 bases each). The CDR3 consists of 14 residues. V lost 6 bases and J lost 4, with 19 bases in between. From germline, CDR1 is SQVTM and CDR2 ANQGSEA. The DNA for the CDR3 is TGCAGCGTCTCCGGGGGGACAGACTCATACGAGCAGTACTTC. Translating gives CSVSGGTDSYEQYF.